Below are 21 T cell receptor beta chains sequenced from a single sample in a study of technical replicates of blood from a few donors. Profiling relied on immunoSEQ multiplex PCR, and the TCRdb table lists in-frame clones only, not all of them. The sample consists of about 63,000 clones, around nine tenths of them appearing once. Material: PBMCs. The receptors here all came from a human donor in good health. Some clones in this sample may be carry-over from other donors' samples.

This clone has more than one count but fewer than ten. The chain uses TRBV7-2 and TRBJ2-7; perhaps TRBD2 as D (5 bases). Germline CDR1 SGHTA, CDR2 FQGNSA. The CDR3 is 12 amino acids. V was shortened by 5 bases and J by 3 bases, with 8 bases between the two germline ends. The CDR3 coding sequence is TGTGCCAGCAGCCCGGGGAGCTACGAGCAGTACTTC. Translated: CASSPGSYEQYF. The whole variable domain, filled in from reference TRBV7-2 and TRBJ2-7, reads GAGVSQSPSNKVTEKGKDVELRCDPISGHTALYWYRQSLGQGLEFLIYFQGNSAPDKSGLPSDRFSAERTGGSVSTLTIQRTQQEDSAVYLCASSPGSYEQYFGPGTRLTVT.

This sequence joins TRBV6-5 and TRBJ1-5, with 7 nucleotides matching TRBD1. There are 15 residues in the CDR3. The germline V gene has CDR1 MNHEY and CDR2 SVGAGI. V lost 4 bases, J lost 0 bases, and 3 bases stayed unmatched. Here the CDR3 DNA reads TGTGCCAGCAGTTTAACAGGGGATAGCAATCAGCCCCAGCATTTT. Translation gives CASSLTGDSNQPQHF.

A few counts support this clone. The V and J genes are TRBV4-1 and TRBJ2-7; 7 nucleotides match TRBD2. The CDR3 consists of 15 residues. Trimming took 3 bases from V and 7 from J; bases not matched to a gene: 12. CDR1 and CDR2 from the germline V gene are MGHRA and YSYEKL. This CDR3 reads CASSQGGAGLREQYF. The CDR3 DNA follows: TGCGCCAGCAGCCAGGGCGGAGCGGGATTGAGAGAGCAGTACTTC.

This clone was seen only once. The chain recombines TRBV7-9 with TRBJ2-7; no clear D. Between the trimmed V and J ends, which lost 1 base and 3 bases, there was a span of 10 bases. Looked up from germline, CDR1 is SEHNR and CDR2 is FQNEAQ (reference sequence). The CDR3 length is 14 residues. The CDR3 reads CASSLVDTFYEQYF. DNA of the CDR3: TGTGCCAGCAGCTTAGTAGACACCTTCTACGAGCAGTACTTC.

This clone was observed a single time. This rearrangement joins TRBV5-4 to TRBJ2-2; D is ambiguous. The CDR3 covers 13 residues. V was cut by 0 bases and J by 4 bases, with 4 bases left in between. Germline V gene sequence: CDR1 SGHNT, CDR2 YYREEE (reference sequence). The CDR3 protein is CASSLDGTGELFF. The CDR3 nucleotides read TGTGCCAGCAGCTTGGACGGCACCGGGGAGCTGTTTTTT.

The chain couples TRBV9 to TRBJ2-7; D perhaps matches TRBD1 (5 bases). V shed 3 bases and J shed 6 bases, with 10 bases lying between them. Germline V gives CDR1 SGDLS, CDR2 YYNGEE. The CDR3 spans 12 residues. CDR3 region: CASSGTGPEQYF. The CDR3 region has the DNA TGTGCCAGCAGCGGAACAGGACCCGAGCAGTACTTC.

The chain uses TRBV6-1 and TRBJ1-2; D is uncertain. Per the germline V gene, CDR1 is MNHNS and CDR2 is SASEGT. Trimming cost V 6 bases and J 8 bases, with 16 bases left between them. This CDR3 spans 13 amino acids. CDR3 nucleotide sequence: TGTGCCAGCAGCGGAGACGGAGCCCGAGGCTACACCTTC. It encodes CASSGDGARGYTF.

The rearrangement uses TRBV5-4 and TRBJ1-1, with 8 bases lining up with TRBD1. The J segment lost 5 bases and the V segment lost 4 bases, leaving 7 bases of the junction unmatched. Germline V lookup: CDR1 SGHNT, CDR2 YYREEE (reference sequence). The CDR3 has 14 amino acids. The CDR3 protein is CASSRTGGGTEAFF. The CDR3 region has the DNA TGTGCCAGCAGCAGAACAGGGGGAGGGACTGAAGCTTTCTTT.

V gene TRBV13 combines with J gene TRBJ2-5; the D is unclear. V lost 5 bases to trimming and J lost 6 bases, with 7 bases between them. CDR1 PRHDT and CDR2 FYEKMQ come from the germline V gene (reference sequence). CDR3 length: 11 amino acids. CDR3 nucleotides: TGTGCCAGCAGCCTTGAGAAGACCCAGTACTTC. It codes for CASSLEKTQYF.

The chain links TRBV4-2 to TRBJ2-1, with TRBD1 as a possible D gene (5 bases). Germline V lookup: CDR1 LGHNA, CDR2 YNFKEQ. Trimming shortened V by 0 bases and J by 2 bases, and 14 bases separated the two germline ends. The CDR3 contains 17 residues. Here the CDR3 reads CASSQDLGQGTYNEQFF. In DNA form, the CDR3 reads TGTGCCAGCAGCCAAGATCTTGGGCAGGGTACCTACAATGAGCAGTTCTTC.

This chain uses TRBV9 with TRBJ2-5; 7 nucleotides line up with TRBD1. The CDR3 spans 15 residues. V shed 4 bases and J 5 bases; nucleotides not matched to a gene: 11. Germline V gene sequence: CDR1 SGDLS, CDR2 YYNGEE. In DNA form, the CDR3 reads TGTGCCAGCAGCTTCGGACCGGGACAGTGGGAGACCCAGTACTTC. Translating gives CASSFGPGQWETQYF. Based on the CDR3 plus reference TRBV9 and TRBJ2-5, the full variable domain is DSGVTQTPKHLITATGQRVTLRCSPRSGDLSVYWYQQSLDQGLQFLIQYYNGEERAKGNILERFSAQQFPDLHSELNLSSLELGDSALYFCASSFGPGQWETQYFGPGTRLLVL.

The chain carries TRBV12-5 and TRBJ2-3; D is unresolved. CDR3 size: 9 residues. Germline-derived CDR1 and CDR2 are LGHNT and FRNRAP. CDR3 amino acids: CGRLCPQYF. As DNA, the CDR3 is TGTGGGCGGCTTTGCCCGCAGTATTTT.

This clone was picked up a small number of times. The rearrangement links TRBV6-5 to TRBJ2-5; 8 nucleotides match TRBD2. Unmatched junction bases numbered 5, after V lost 6 bases and J lost 2 bases. The CDR3 has 14 residues. Germline CDR1 reads MNHEY; CDR2 reads SVGAGI. The CDR3 DNA is TGTGCCAGCAGCCTCGGCGGGGGGCAAGAGACCCAGTACTTC. The encoded protein is CASSLGGGQETQYF.

V usage is TRBV5-1 and J usage is TRBJ2-3; D call uncertain. CDR3 length: 14 residues. CDR1 and CDR2 from the germline V gene are SGHRS and YFSETQ. The V and J ends lost 4 bases and 0 bases respectively, with 9 bases between them. CDR3 sequence: CASSQLPSTDTQYF. In nucleotides, the CDR3 is TGCGCCAGCAGCCAACTACCTAGCACAGATACGCAGTATTTT. The variable domain in full, with the rest retrieved from reference TRBV5-1 and TRBJ2-3, is KAGVTQTPRYLIKTRGQQVTLSCSPISGHRSVSWYQQTPGQGLQFLFEYFSETQRNKGNFPGRFSGRQFSNSRSEMNVSTLELGDSALYLCASSQLPSTDTQYFGPGTRLTVL.

J is TRBJ2-2 and V is TRBV4-1; 12 bases fit TRBD2. Germline-derived CDR1 and CDR2 are MGHRA and YSYEKL. V shed 3 bases, J shed 7 bases, and the junction held 6 bases outside the gene matches. The CDR3 is 16 amino acids. CDR3 DNA: TGCGCCAGCAGCCACCTAGCGGGAGGGCCGGGCGGGGAGCTGTTTTTT. Its protein is CASSHLAGGPGGELFF.

The gene calls are TRBV5-8 and TRBJ2-5; weak D call: TRBD2 (5 bases). Trimming removed 4 bases at V and 2 bases at J, with 9 bases between. The germline V gene encodes CDR1 SGHTS and CDR2 YDEGEE. The CDR3 is 13 amino acids. CDR3 amino acids: CASSTWRQETQYF. CDR3 in DNA: TGTGCCAGCAGCACTTGGAGGCAAGAGACCCAGTACTTC.

This clone has just one count. This chain uses TRBV2 with TRBJ2-6; 7 positions match TRBD1. The CDR3 has 15 amino acids. Unmatched junction bases numbered 4, after V lost 6 bases and J lost 2 bases. Germline CDR1 is SNHLY and CDR2 is FYNNEI. The CDR3 sequence is CASSAGTAGANVLTF. DNA of the CDR3: TGTGCCAGCAGCGCCGGGACAGCTGGGGCCAACGTCCTGACTTTC.

V is TRBV7-6 and J is TRBJ2-7; 7 bases map to TRBD1. After removal of 5 bases from V and 2 bases from J, the junction contained 12 bases not matched to a gene. Germline CDR1 and CDR2: SGHVS and FNYEAQ. The CDR3 is 16 residues long. This chain's CDR3 is CASSNHYRDRAYEQYF. The CDR3 DNA is TGTGCCAGCAGCAATCACTACCGGGACAGAGCCTACGAGCAGTACTTC.

The chain is built from TRBV2 and TRBJ1-1; 9 positions match TRBD1. The V and J ends lost 7 bases and 7 bases, in that order; junction bases with no gene match: 13. The CDR3 consists of 15 residues. Germline V gives CDR1 SNHLY, CDR2 FYNNEI. Here the CDR3 reads CASTKTPGQGLEAFF. DNA for the CDR3: TGTGCCAGCACTAAGACCCCGGGACAGGGCCTTGAAGCTTTCTTT. Together with reference TRBV2 and TRBJ1-1, the CDR3 gives the full variable domain: EPEVTQTPSHQVTQMGQEVILRCVPISNHLYFYWYRQILGQKVEFLVSFYNNEISEKSEIFDDQFSVERPDGSNFTLKIRSTKLEDSAMYFCASTKTPGQGLEAFFGQGTRLTVV.

This chain connects TRBV29-1 to TRBJ2-5; weak D call: TRBD2 (8 bases). The V end lost 4 bases, the J end lost 3 bases, and 18 bases lay between the germline ends. There are 15 residues in the CDR3. Germline lookup yields CDR1 SQVTM and CDR2 ANQGSEA. The CDR3 spells CSVVLAEGGKETQYF. The CDR3 DNA sequence: TGCAGCGTTGTACTAGCGGAAGGGGGCAAAGAGACCCAGTACTTC.

As DNA, the CDR3 is TGTGCCAGCAGCGCGCGGGGGGATGAGACCCAGTACTTC. Translating it yields CASSARGDETQYF. The V and J genes are TRBV7-9 and TRBJ2-5, with TRBD2 identical over 8 bases. This CDR3 has 13 amino acids. The V gene end was trimmed by 5 bases and the J gene end by 5 bases; junction bases not matched to a gene: 4. CDR1 and CDR2 from the germline V gene are SEHNR and FQNEAQ (reference sequence).